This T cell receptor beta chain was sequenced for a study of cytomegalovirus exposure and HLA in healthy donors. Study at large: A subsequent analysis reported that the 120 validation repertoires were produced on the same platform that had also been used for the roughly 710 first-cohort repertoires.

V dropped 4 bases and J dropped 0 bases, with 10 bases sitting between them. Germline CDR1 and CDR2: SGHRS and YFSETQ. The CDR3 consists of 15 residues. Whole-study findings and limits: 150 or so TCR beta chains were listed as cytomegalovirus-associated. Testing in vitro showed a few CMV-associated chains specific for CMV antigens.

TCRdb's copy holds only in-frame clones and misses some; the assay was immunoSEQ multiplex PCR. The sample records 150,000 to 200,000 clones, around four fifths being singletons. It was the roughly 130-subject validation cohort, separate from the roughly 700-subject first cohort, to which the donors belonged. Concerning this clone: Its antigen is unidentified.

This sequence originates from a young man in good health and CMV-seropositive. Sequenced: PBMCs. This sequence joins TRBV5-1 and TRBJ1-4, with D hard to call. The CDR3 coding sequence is TGCGCCAGCAGCCCGAGGGCCGCAACTAATGAAAAACTGTTTTTT. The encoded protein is CASSPRAATNEKLFF.